The following is a T cell receptor beta chain sequence with its context. The antigen is unknown. The data derive from a study of chemoradiotherapy in HPV16-positive cancers. Study-level findings and limits: Candidate HPV-specific clones and E7-related TCR motifs grew in tumor during treatment. The functional HPV-specific definition rests on just two HPV16-positive patients.

Generated by immunoSEQ multiplex PCR, the TCRdb table keeps only in-frame clones and is missing some. The table has several thousand clones, around 90% seen once. Trimming stripped 2 bases from V and 2 bases from J, with 8 bases between. The CDR3 length is 14 residues. Germline CDR1 reads SGHVS; CDR2 reads FQNEAQ. Samples were taken several times over chemoradiotherapy. The specimen was tumor tissue, collected from a patient who underwent chemoradiotherapy. The receptor was isolated from a human donor with HPV-associated anogenital cancer. The chain couples TRBV7-8 to TRBJ2-3; D call uncertain. DNA for the CDR3: TGTGCCAGCAGCTTACGTGTTTACACAGATACGCAGTATTTT. Residues: CASSLRVYTDTQYF. Using reference TRBV7-8 and TRBJ2-3 for the parts outside the CDR3, the full variable domain is GAGVSQSPRYKVAKRGQDVALRCDPISGHVSLFWYQQALGQGPEFLTYFQNEAQLDKSGLPSDRFFAERPEGSVSTLKIQRTQQEDSAVYLCASSLRVYTDTQYFGPGTRLTVL.